The entry below gives a single T cell receptor beta chain sequence along with its context. What it binds is not known. The PCR employed 60 Vbeta primers together with 13 Jbeta primers. Study processing details: Later reanalysis found approximately 76 million unique TCR beta chains, roughly 9.9 million of them shared. Here immunoSEQ multiplex PCR was the method, and the copy in TCRdb shows in-frame clones only, minus some. V, J and clone size are those of that table, while D and trimming were read from the DNA. The sample lists roughly 97,000 clones, around three quarters occurring once. The record originates from a study of cytomegalovirus exposure and HLA in healthy donors. Study results and caveats: Being indistinguishable, some V segments were excluded, TRBV6-2 and TRBV6-3 among them. It was reported that TCR beta sequences correctly inferred the HLA-A and HLA-B alleles for most subjects.

CDR1 is SGHRS and CDR2 is YFSETQ in the germline V gene. The CDR3 is 14 residues long. Trimming pared 4 bases from V and 1 base from J, leaving 11 bases between. The sample taken for sequencing was PBMCs. The receptor was isolated from a woman under 30 in good health and CMV-seropositive. The chain has TRBV5-1 and TRBJ1-1; a weak D match, TRBD1 (5 bases). The CDR3 DNA follows: TGCGCCAGCAGCCTCACGGGGGGGAACACTGAAGCTTTCTTT. Translating it yields CASSLTGGNTEAFF.